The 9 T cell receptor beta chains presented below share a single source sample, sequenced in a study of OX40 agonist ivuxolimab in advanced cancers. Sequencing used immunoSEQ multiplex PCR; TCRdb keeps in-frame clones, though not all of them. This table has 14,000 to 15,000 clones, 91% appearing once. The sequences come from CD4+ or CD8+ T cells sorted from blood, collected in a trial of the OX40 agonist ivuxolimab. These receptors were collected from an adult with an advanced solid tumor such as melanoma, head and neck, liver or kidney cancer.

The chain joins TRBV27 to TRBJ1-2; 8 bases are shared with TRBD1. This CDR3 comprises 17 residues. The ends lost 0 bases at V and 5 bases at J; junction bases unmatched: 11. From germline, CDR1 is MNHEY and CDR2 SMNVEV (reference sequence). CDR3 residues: CASSLSSGTGRIYGYTF. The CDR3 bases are TGTGCCAGCAGTTTATCCTCCGGGACAGGTCGTATATATGGCTACACCTTC.

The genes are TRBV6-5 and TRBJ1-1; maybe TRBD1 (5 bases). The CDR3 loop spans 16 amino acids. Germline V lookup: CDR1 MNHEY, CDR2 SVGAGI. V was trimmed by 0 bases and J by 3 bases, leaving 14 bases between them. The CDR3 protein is CASSYSNRGRDTEAFF. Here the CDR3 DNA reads TGTGCCAGCAGTTACTCGAATCGGGGACGGGACACTGAAGCTTTCTTT.

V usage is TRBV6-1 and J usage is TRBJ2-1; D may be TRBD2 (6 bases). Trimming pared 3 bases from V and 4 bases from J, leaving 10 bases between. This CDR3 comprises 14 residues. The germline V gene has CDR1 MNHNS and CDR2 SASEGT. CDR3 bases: TGTGCCAGCAGTGACACGGGACTTTACAATGAGCAGTTCTTC. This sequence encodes CASSDTGLYNEQFF.

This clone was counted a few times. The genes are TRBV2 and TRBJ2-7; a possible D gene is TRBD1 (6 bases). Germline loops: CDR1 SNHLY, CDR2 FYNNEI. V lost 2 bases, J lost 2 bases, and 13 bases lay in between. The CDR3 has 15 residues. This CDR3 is CASSEPGQITYEQYF. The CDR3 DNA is TGTGCCAGCAGTGAACCCGGACAGATCACCTACGAGCAGTACTTC.

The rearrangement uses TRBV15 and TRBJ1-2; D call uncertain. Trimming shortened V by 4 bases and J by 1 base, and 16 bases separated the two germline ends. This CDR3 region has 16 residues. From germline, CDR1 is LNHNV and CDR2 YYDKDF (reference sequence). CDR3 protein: CATSNLANSHNYGYTF. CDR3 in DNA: TGTGCCACCAGCAACTTGGCTAATTCTCATAACTATGGCTACACCTTC.

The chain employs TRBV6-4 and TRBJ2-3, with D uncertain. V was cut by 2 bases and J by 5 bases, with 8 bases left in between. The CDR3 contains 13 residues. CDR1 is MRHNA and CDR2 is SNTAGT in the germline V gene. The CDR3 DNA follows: TGTGCCAGCAGTGACAGAGAACAAGATACGCAGTATTTT. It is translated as CASSDREQDTQYF.

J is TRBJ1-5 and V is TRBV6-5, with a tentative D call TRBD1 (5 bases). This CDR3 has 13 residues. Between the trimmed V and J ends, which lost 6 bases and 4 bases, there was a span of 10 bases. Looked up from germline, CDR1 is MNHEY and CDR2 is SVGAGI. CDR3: CASRRGWNQPQHF. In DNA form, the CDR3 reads TGTGCCAGCAGACGGGGCTGGAATCAGCCCCAGCATTTT.

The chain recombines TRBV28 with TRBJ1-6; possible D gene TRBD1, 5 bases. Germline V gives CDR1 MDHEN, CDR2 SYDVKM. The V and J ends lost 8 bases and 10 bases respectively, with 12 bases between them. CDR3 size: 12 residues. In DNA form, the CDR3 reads TGTGCCAGCCAGGGAGAGTTATCACCCCTCCACTTT. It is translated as CASQGELSPLHF.

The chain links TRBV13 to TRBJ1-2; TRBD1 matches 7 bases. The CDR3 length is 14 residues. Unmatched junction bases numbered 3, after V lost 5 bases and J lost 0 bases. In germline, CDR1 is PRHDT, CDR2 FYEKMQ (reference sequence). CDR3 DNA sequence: TGTGCCAGCAGCCAGGGGGGGACTAACTATGGCTACACCTTC. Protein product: CASSQGGTNYGYTF.